The 10 T cell receptor beta chains given below trace back to one sample, sequenced in a study of OX40 agonist ivuxolimab in advanced cancers. Libraries were prepared by immunoSEQ multiplex PCR; TCRdb keeps only in-frame clonotypes and omits some of them. The sample lists about 100,000 clones, 85% to 90% occurring once. The material was CD4+ or CD8+ T cells sorted from blood, obtained in a trial of the OX40 agonist ivuxolimab. The receptors were sampled from an adult with an advanced solid tumor such as melanoma, head and neck, liver or kidney cancer.

The rearrangement uses TRBV6-1 and TRBJ2-5; D gene unclear. The V gene lost 3 bases and the J gene lost 5 bases, with 7 bases spanning the gap. Germline V gene sequence: CDR1 MNHNS, CDR2 SASEGT. This CDR3 region has 12 residues. CDR3 nucleotides: TGTGCCAGCAGTGATAGTTGGGAGACCCAGTACTTC. Its protein is CASSDSWETQYF.

CDR3 loop: CASSIEETGLGNTIYF. The DNA for the CDR3 is TGTGCCAGTAGTATAGAGGAGACAGGGCTGGGAAACACCATATATTTT. The chain has TRBV19 and TRBJ1-3, with 7 bases aligning to TRBD1. This CDR3 is 16 amino acids long. CDR1 and CDR2 from the germline V gene are LNHDA and SQIVND (reference sequence). Trimming cost V 0 bases and J 4 bases; bases outside gene matches: 6.

This CDR3 reads CASSLRGTGENNEQFF. The CDR3 bases are TGTGCCAGCAGCTTAAGAGGGACAGGGGAAAACAATGAGCAGTTCTTC. This chain joins TRBV7-9 and TRBJ2-1; 10 nucleotides match TRBD1. The CDR3 contains 16 residues. CDR1 is SEHNR and CDR2 is FQNEAQ in the germline V gene (reference sequence). The J segment lost 5 bases and the V segment lost 2 bases, leaving 6 bases of the junction unmatched.

The chain uses TRBV29-1 and TRBJ1-2; tentatively, D is TRBD1 (5 bases). Germline V lookup: CDR1 SQVTM, CDR2 ANQGSEA. The V end lost 3 bases, the J end lost 5 bases, and 13 bases lay between the germline ends. The CDR3 spans 13 residues. The CDR3 DNA sequence: TGCAGCGTTGACACAGGAGGAGGTTATGGCTACACCTTC. It encodes CSVDTGGGYGYTF. Using reference TRBV29-1 and TRBJ1-2 for the parts outside the CDR3, the full variable domain is SAVISQKPSRDICQRGTSLTIQCQVDSQVTMMFWYRQQPGQSLTLIATANQGSEATYESGFVIDKFPISRPNLTFSTLTVSNMSPEDSSIYLCSVDTGGGYGYTFGSGTRLTVV.

The rearrangement uses TRBV6-1 and TRBJ1-6, with no clear D. The CDR3 runs to 18 residues. V was trimmed by 2 bases and J by 0 bases, leaving 14 bases between them. The V gene's germline CDR1 is MNHNS and CDR2 SASEGT. CDR3 residues: CASSERKGPLSYNSPLHF. In nucleotides, the CDR3 is TGTGCCAGCAGTGAAAGGAAGGGTCCCCTCTCCTATAATTCACCCCTCCACTTT.

This chain uses TRBV7-9 with TRBJ2-3, with 11 bases fitting TRBD2. The V and J ends lost 6 bases and 2 bases, in that order; junction bases with no gene match: 4. The CDR3 is 15 amino acids. The germline V gene encodes CDR1 SEHNR and CDR2 FQNEAQ (reference sequence). The chain's CDR3 is CASRLLAGVTDTQYF. The CDR3 DNA follows: TGTGCCAGCAGACTACTAGCGGGGGTCACAGATACGCAGTATTTT.

This clone came up once. This sequence joins TRBV5-4 and TRBJ2-5, with 9 bases fitting TRBD1. Germline V gene sequence: CDR1 SGHNT, CDR2 YYREEE (reference sequence). V lost 5 bases and J lost 1; bases outside the gene matches: 9. The CDR3 runs 16 residues. CDR3: CASRDPGQGSQETQYF. Written as DNA, the CDR3 is TGTGCCAGCAGGGATCCGGGACAGGGTTCCCAAGAGACCCAGTACTTC.

The chain combines TRBV6-6 with TRBJ2-6; D is uncertain. The CDR3 extends over 14 amino acids. V lost 6 bases to trimming and J lost 4 bases, with 10 bases between them. Germline V lookup: CDR1 MNHNY, CDR2 SVGAGI (reference sequence). CDR3 residues: CASSPRAGANVLTF. In nucleotides, the CDR3 is TGTGCCAGCAGCCCCCGGGCCGGGGCCAACGTCCTGACTTTC.

The CDR3, as DNA: TGTGCCAGCAGCGCCAGTCCCAGTTTGCGCAATGAGCAGTTCTTC. Amino acids: CASSASPSLRNEQFF. The chain recombines TRBV7-2 with TRBJ2-1; the D is unclear. V was clipped by 5 bases and J by 6 bases, with 17 bases between them. Germline V gene data show CDR1 as SGHTA and CDR2 as FQGNSA. The CDR3 is 15 amino acids. The whole variable domain, filled in from reference TRBV7-2 and TRBJ2-1, reads GAGVSQSPSNKVTEKGKDVELRCDPISGHTALYWYRQSLGQGLEFLIYFQGNSAPDKSGLPSDRFSAERTGGSVSTLTIQRTQQEDSAVYLCASSASPSLRNEQFFGPGTRLTVL.

This clone is a singleton in its sample. This rearrangement joins TRBV10-1 to TRBJ2-1; 9 bases are shared with TRBD1. This CDR3 region has 13 residues. V shed 8 bases, J shed 4 bases, and the junction held 3 bases outside the gene matches. Per the germline V gene, CDR1 is WNHNN and CDR2 is SYGVQD (reference sequence). The DNA of the CDR3 is TGCGCCAGCCAACAGGGGGCATACAATGAGCAGTTCTTC. Its protein product is CASQQGAYNEQFF.